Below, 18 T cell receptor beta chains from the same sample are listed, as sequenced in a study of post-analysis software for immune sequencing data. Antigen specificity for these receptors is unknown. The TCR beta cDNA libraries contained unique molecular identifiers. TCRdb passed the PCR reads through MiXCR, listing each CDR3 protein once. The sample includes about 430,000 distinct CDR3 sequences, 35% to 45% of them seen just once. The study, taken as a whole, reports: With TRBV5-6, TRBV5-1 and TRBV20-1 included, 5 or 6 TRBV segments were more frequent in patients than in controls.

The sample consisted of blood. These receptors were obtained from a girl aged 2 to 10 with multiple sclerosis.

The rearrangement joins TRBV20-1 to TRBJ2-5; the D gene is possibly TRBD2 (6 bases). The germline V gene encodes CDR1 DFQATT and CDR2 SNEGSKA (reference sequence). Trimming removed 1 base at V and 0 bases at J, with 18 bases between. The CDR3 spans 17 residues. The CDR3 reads CSARVSRMVADQETQYF. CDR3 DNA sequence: TGCAGTGCTAGAGTCTCCCGGATGGTAGCGGACCAAGAGACCCAGTACTTC.

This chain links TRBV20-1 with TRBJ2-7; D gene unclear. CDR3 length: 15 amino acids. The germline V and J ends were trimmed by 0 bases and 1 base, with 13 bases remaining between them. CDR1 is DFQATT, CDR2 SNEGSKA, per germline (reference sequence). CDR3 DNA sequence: TGCAGTGCTAGAGATCCTAGAGGTTATTCCTACGAGCAGTACTTC. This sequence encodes CSARDPRGYSYEQYF.

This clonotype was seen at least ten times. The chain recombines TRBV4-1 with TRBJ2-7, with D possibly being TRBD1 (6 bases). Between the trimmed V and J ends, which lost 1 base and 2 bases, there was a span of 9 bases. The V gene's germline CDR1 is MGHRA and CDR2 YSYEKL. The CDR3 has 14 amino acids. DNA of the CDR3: TGCGCCAGCAGCCAAGTACAGGGCCCCTACGAGCAGTACTTC. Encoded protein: CASSQVQGPYEQYF.

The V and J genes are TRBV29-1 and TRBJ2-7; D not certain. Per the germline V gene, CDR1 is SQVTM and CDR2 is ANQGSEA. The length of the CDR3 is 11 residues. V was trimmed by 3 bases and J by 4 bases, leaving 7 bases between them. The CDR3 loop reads CSVDGGYEQYF. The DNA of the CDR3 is TGCAGCGTTGATGGTGGTTACGAGCAGTACTTC.

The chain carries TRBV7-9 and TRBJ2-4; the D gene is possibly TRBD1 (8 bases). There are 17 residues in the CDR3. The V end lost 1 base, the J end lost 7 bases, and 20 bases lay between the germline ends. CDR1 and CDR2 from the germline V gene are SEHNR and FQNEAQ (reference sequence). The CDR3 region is CASSLDRGNRGGNIQYF. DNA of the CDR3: TGTGCCAGCAGCTTAGACAGGGGCAACAGGGGGGGCAACATTCAGTACTTC.

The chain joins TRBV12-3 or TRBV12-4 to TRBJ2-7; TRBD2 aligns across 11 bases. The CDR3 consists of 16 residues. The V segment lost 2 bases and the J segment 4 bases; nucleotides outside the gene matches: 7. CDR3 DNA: TGTGCCAGCAGTTTATCTAGCGGGGGGCGATCGTACGAGCAGTACTTC. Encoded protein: CASSLSSGGRSYEQYF.

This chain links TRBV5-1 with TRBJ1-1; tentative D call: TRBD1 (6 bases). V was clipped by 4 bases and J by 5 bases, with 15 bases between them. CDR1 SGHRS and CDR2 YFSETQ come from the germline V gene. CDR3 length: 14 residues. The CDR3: CASSEQGDQTEAFF. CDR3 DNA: TGCGCCAGCAGCGAACAGGGTGATCAGACTGAAGCTTTCTTT.

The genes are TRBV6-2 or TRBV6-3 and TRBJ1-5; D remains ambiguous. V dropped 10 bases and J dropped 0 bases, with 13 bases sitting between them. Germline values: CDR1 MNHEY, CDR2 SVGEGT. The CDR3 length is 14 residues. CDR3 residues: CATKRNGSNQPQHF. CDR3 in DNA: TGTGCCACCAAAAGAAATGGTAGCAATCAGCCCCAGCATTTT.

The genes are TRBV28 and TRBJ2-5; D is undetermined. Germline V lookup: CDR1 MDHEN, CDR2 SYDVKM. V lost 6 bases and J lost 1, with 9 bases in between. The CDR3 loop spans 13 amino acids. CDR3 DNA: TGTGCCAGCAGGGTCGGGCCCCAAGAGACCCAGTACTTC. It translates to CASRVGPQETQYF.

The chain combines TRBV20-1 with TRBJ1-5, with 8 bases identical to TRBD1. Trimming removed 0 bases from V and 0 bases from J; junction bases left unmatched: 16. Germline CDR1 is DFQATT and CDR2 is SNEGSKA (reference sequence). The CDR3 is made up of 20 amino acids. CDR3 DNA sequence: TGCAGTGCTAGAGATGTTCTCCAGGGGGCAAACACATATAGCAATCAGCCCCAGCATTTT. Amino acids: CSARDVLQGANTYSNQPQHF.

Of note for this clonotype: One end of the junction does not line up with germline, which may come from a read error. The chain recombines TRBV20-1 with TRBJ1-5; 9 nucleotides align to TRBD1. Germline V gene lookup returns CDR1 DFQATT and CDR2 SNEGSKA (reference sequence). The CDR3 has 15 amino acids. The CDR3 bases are TGCAGTACTAGAACCGCGGGACAGGGAGGTCAGCCCCAGCATTTT. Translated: CSTRTAGQGGQPQHF.

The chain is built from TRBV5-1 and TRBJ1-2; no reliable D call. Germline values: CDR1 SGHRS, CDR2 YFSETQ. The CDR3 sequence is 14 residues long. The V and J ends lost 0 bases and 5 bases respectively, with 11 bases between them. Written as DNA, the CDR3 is TGCGCCAGCAGCTTGGGCAGAATTCTATATGGCTACACCTTC. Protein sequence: CASSLGRILYGYTF.

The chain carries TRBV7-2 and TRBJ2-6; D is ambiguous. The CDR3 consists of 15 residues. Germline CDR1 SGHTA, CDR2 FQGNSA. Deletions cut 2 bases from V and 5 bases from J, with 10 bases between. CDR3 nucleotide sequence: TGTGCCAGCAGCTTAAGGCCTTCTAGGGCCAACGTCCTGACTTTC. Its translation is CASSLRPSRANVLTF.

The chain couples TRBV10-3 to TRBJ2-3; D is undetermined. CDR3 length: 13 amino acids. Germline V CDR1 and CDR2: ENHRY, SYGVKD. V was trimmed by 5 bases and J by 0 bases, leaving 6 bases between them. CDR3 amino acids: CAISSPSTDTQYF. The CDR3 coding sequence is TGTGCCATCAGTTCACCGAGCACAGATACGCAGTATTTT.

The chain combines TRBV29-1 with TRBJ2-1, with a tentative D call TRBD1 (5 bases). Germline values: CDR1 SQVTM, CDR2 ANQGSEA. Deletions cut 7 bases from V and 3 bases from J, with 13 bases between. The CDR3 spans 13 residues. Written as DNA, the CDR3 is TGCAGCGCGCGGCAAGGGGACTACAATGAGCAGTTCTTC. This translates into CSARQGDYNEQFF.

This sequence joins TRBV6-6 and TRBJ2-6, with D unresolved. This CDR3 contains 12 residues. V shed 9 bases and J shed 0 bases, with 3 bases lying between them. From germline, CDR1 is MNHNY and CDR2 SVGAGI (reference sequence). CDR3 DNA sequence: TGTGCCAGTCGCTCTGGGGCCAACGTCCTGACTTTC. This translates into CASRSGANVLTF.

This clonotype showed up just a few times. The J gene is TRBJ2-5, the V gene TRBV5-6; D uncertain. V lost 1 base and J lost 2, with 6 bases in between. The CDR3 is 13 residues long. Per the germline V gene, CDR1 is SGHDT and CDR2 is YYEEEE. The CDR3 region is CASSLFQQETQYF. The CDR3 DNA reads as TGTGCCAGCAGCTTGTTCCAGCAAGAGACCCAGTACTTC. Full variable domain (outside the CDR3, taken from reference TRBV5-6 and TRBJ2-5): DAGVTQSPTHLIKTRGQQVTLRCSPKSGHDTVSWYQQALGQGPQFIFQYYEEEERQRGNFPDRFSGHQFPNYSSELNVNALLLGDSALYLCASSLFQQETQYFGPGTRLLVL.

The CDR3 bases are TGTGCCAGCAGTGACCCCCGGTGGGAGCAGTTCTTC. This sequence encodes CASSDPRWEQFF. The gene calls are TRBV12-3 or TRBV12-4 and TRBJ2-1, with no clear D. Trimming pared 5 bases from V and 10 bases from J, leaving 12 bases between. The CDR3 runs 12 residues.